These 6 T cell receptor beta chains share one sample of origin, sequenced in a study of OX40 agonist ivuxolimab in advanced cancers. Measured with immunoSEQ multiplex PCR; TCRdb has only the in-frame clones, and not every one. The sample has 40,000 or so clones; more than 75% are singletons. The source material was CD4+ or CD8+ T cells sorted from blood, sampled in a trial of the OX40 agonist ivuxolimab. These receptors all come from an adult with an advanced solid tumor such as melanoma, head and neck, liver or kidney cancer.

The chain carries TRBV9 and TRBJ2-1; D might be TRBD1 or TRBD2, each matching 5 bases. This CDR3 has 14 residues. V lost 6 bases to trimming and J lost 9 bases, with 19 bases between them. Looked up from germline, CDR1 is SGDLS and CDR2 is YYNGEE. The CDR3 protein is CASTKTAFEGEQFF. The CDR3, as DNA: TGTGCCAGCACCAAGACAGCCTTCGAGGGTGAGCAGTTCTTC.

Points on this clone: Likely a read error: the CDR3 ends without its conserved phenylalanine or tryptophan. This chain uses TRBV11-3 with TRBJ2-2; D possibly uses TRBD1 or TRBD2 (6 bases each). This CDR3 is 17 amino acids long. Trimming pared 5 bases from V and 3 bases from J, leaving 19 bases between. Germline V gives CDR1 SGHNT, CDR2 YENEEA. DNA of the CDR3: TGTGCCAGCAGCGATAGCTGGAGGGGGGCGGACACCGGGGAGCTGTTTTCT. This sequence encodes CASSDSWRGADTGELFS.

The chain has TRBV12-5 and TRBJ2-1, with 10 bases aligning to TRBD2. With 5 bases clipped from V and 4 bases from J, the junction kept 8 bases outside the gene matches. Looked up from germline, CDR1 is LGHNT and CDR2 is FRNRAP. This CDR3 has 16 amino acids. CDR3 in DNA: TGTGCTAGTGGTATCGCTCTAGCGGGAGCGTACAATGAGCAGTTCTTC. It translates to CASGIALAGAYNEQFF.

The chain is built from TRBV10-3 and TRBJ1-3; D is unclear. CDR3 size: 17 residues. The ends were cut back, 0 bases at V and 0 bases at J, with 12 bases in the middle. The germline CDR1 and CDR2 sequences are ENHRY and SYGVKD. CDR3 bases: TGTGCCATCAGTGAGTCTCCGGGGTCAGGCTCTGGAAACACCATATATTTT. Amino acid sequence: CAISESPGSGSGNTIYF.

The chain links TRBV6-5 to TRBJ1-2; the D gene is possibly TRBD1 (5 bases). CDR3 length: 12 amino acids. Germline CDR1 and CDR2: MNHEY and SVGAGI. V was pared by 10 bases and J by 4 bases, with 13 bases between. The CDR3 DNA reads TGTGCCACCAGGGCAGAGGTCTATGGCTACACCTTC. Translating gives CATRAEVYGYTF.

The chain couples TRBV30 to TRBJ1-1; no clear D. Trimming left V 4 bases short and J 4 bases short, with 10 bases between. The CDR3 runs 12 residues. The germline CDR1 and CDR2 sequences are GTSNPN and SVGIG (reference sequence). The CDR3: CAWNWQATEAFF. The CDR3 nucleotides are TGTGCCTGGAATTGGCAGGCCACTGAAGCTTTCTTT.